Presented here are 5 T cell receptor beta chains from one specimen sequenced in a study of monozygotic twins with cystic fibrosis. The protocol was immunoSEQ multiplex PCR, while the TCRdb copy is restricted to in-frame clones and leaves out a portion. This sample carries some 15,000 clones, about 88% of them seen once, and the ten largest clones take 0.85% to 1.2%. Source material: blood. Every receptor here comes from a boy younger than 18 with cystic fibrosis.

The J gene is TRBJ1-1, the V gene TRBV30, with D unresolved. The CDR3 runs 14 residues. V shed 0 bases and J shed 1 base, with 9 bases lying between them. CDR1 and CDR2 from the germline V gene are GTSNPN and SVGIG (reference sequence). The CDR3, as DNA: TGTGCCTGGAGTGTATGGTCCGCGAACACTGAAGCTTTCTTT. Protein: CAWSVWSANTEAFF.

The chain carries TRBV4-1 and TRBJ1-3; D is possibly TRBD1 (5 bases). V dropped 3 bases and J dropped 4 bases, with 16 bases sitting between them. The CDR3 is 16 residues long. Germline CDR1 reads MGHRA; CDR2 reads YSYEKL. CDR3 sequence (DNA): TGCGCCAGCAGCCACGTCGATGGGGGGTCAGGAAACACCATATATTTT. Its protein is CASSHVDGGSGNTIYF.

The rearrangement links TRBV30 to TRBJ1-1; D remains unclear. The CDR3 spans 10 residues. V dropped 1 base and J dropped 3 bases, with 0 bases sitting between them. Germline V gene data show CDR1 as GTSNPN and CDR2 as SVGIG (reference sequence). The CDR3 sequence: CAWSDTEAFF. DNA for the CDR3: TGTGCCTGGAGTGACACTGAAGCTTTCTTT.

The V gene is TRBV4-2, the J gene TRBJ2-2; perhaps TRBD1 as D (6 bases). CDR1 LGHNA and CDR2 YNFKEQ come from the germline V gene. V dropped 0 bases and J dropped 9 bases, with 17 bases sitting between them. CDR3 length: 16 residues. The CDR3 bases are TGTGCCAGCAGCCAAGATTGGGACAATAGGGTCCGGGAGCTGTTTTTT. It specifies CASSQDWDNRVRELFF.

The chain employs TRBV28 and TRBJ1-1, with D possibly matching TRBD1 (6 bases). Germline loops: CDR1 MDHEN, CDR2 SYDVKM. This CDR3 has 20 residues. V was pared by 4 bases and J by 6 bases, with 33 bases between. As DNA, the CDR3 is TGTGCCAGCAGTTATGGGGGGGGACACAGCCTTAGTATAGGAAGGGCTGAAGCTTTCTTT. As protein: CASSYGGGHSLSIGRAEAFF.